Below, one T cell receptor beta chain is given with its context. Its antigen is unknown. The V gene's germline CDR1 is MDHEN and CDR2 SYDVKM. The CDR3 is 14 amino acids. Trimming cost V 6 bases and J 9 bases, with 17 bases left between them. TCRdb used MiXCR to reprocess the 5' RACE reads, holding one entry per CDR3 protein. Here the sample spans hundreds of thousands of distinct CDR3 sequences, about 20% being singletons. This sample is drawn from a study of identical twins. Notes on the study in general: Findings depended on cross-sectional statistics rather than tracking the same donors. Fewer insertions were carried by abundant cord blood beta clonotypes, but none was seen in memory repertoires.

Separately, the same data were catalogued under a study of yellow fever vaccine responses in identical twins. That report adds: The T cell response to vaccination in identical twins was reportedly partly convergent and partly personalized.

This sequence originates from a woman between 18 and 29 years old in good health. The rearrangement joins TRBV28 to TRBJ2-2; D gene unclear. The sequenced sample consisted of CD4+ T cells sorted from blood. The CDR3 is CASSLEAGRRELFF. CDR3 coding DNA: TGTGCCAGCAGCTTAGAGGCAGGCCGCCGGGAGCTGTTTTTT. Supplemented by reference TRBV28 and TRBJ2-2, the full variable domain reads DVKVTQSSRYLVKRTGEKVFLECVQDMDHENMFWYRQDPGLGLRLIYFSYDVKMKEKGDIPEGYSVSREKKERFSLILESASTNQTSMYLCASSLEAGRRELFFGEGSRLTVL.